In its sample, the clone carrying this TCR beta chain was seen many times. TCRdb recomputed calls from the reads with MiXCR, one row per CDR3 protein. Among hundreds of thousands of distinct CDR3 sequences listed, over 9% were seen once. The data were taken from a study of T cell repertoires in cytomegalovirus infection. Germline lookup yields CDR1 SGHTA and CDR2 FQGNSA. V lost 5 bases and J lost 0, with 16 bases in between. The CDR3 runs 16 residues. The sequence was collected from a human donor in good health (CMV status not recorded). Some clones in this sample may be carry-over from other donors' samples. The specimen sequenced was PBMCs. The chain joins TRBV7-2 to TRBJ1-1; D not resolved. The CDR3 is CASSQTGIIMNTEAFF. In DNA, the CDR3 is TGTGCCAGCAGCCAAACGGGGATTATAATGAACACTGAAGCTTTCTTT.